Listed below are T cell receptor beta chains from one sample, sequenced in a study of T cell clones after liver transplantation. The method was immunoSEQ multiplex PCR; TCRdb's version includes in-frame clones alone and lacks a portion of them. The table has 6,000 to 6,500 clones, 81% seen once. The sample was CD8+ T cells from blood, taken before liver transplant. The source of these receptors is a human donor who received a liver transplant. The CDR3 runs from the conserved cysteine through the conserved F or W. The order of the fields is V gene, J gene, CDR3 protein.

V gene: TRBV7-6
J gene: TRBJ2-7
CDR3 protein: CASSFRDGTYEQYF

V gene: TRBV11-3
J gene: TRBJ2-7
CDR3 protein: CASSLGGSQTYEQYF

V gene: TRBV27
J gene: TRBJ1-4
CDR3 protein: CASSPDRGGGEKLFF

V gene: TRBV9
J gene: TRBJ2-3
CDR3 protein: CASSVMRGTDTQYF

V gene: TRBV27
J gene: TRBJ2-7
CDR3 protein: CASSRGLSSYEQYF

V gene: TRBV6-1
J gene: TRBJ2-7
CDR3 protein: CASSEEETGGAEQYF

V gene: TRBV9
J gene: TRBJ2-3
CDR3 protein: CASSVRARTADTQYF

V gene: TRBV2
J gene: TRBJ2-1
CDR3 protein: CASIRRGRDNEQFF

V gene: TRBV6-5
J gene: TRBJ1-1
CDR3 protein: CASSFKSGHEAFF

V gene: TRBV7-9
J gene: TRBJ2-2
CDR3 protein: CASSLASGTVNTGELFF

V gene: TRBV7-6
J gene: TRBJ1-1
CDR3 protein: CASSPLDGYTEAFF

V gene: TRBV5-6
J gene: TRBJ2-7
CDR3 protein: CASSPHGQGDYEQYF

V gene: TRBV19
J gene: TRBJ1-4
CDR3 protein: CASGYDRVGTNEKLFF